The clone carrying this T cell receptor beta chain has a count of ten or more. The data were obtained in a study of response to subunit inactivated influenza vaccine. This CDR3 is built from 12 residues. Trimming stripped 3 bases from V and 6 bases from J, with 9 bases between. Germline V CDR1 and CDR2: DFQATT, SNEGSKA (reference sequence). Via MiXCR, TCRdb re-called the RT-PCR reads, giving one row per CDR3 protein. This sample has 200,000 to 250,000 distinct CDR3 sequences, with 12% found just once. The TCR sequence derives from a man aged 45-65 years who received an inactivated influenza vaccine. This sequence joins TRBV20-1 and TRBJ2-1, with D tentatively TRBD2 (5 bases). Source: non-naive T cells sorted from PBMCs, taken less than 15 days before vaccination. The CDR3: CSASRAANEQFF. For the CDR3, the DNA is TGCAGTGCTAGTCGAGCGGCCAATGAGCAGTTCTTC.